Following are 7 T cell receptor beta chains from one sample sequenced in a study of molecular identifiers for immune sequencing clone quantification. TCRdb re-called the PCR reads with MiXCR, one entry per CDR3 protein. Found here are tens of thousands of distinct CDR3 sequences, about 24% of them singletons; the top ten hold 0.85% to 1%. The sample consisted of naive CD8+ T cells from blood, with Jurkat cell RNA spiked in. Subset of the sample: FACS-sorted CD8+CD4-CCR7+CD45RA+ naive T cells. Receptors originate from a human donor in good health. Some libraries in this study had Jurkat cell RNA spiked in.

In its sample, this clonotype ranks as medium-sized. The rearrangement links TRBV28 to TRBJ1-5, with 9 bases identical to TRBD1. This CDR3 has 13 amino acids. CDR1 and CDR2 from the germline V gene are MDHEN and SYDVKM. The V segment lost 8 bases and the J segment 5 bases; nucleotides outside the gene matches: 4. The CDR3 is CASQTGGHQPQHF. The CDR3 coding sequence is TGTGCCAGCCAAACAGGGGGCCATCAGCCCCAGCATTTT.

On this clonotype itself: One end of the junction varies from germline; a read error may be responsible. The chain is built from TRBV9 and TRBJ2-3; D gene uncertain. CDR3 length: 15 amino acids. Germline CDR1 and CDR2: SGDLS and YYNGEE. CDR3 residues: CTSSAEGWYSDTQYF. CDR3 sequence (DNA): TGTACCAGCAGCGCGGAAGGGTGGTATTCCGATACGCAGTATTTT.

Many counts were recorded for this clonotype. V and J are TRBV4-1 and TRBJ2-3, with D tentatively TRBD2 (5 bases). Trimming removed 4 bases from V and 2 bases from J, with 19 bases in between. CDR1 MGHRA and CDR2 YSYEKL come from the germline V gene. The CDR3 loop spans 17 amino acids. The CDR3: CASSLGVGELYTDTQYF. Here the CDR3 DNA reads TGCGCCAGCAGCCTCGGGGTCGGAGAGCTCTACACAGATACGCAGTATTTT.

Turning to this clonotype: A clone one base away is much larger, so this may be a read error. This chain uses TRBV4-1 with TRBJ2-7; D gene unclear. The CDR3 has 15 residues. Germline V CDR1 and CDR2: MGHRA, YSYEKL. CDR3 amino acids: CASSQEGGRTHERYF. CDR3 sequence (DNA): TGCGCCAGCAGCCAAGAAGGTGGCCGGACCCACGAGCGGTACTTC.

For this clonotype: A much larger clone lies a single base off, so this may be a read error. CDR3 sequence reads: CASSSCRDPGEQYF. CDR3 bases: TGTGCCAGCAGCTCCTGCCGGGACCCTGGCGAGCAGTACTTC. J is TRBJ2-7 and V is TRBV7-6; either TRBD1 or TRBD2 may fit D (5 bases each). The CDR3 extends over 14 amino acids. Germline lookup yields CDR1 SGHVS and CDR2 FNYEAQ. Trimming took off 4 bases at V and 6 bases at J, with 16 bases between the two ends. Looking up the rest from reference TRBV7-6 and TRBJ2-7 gives the full variable domain: GAGVSQSPRYKVTKRGQDVALRCDPISGHVSLYWYRQALGQGPEFLTYFNYEAQQDKSGLPNDRFSAERPEGSISTLTIQRTEQRDSAMYRCASSSCRDPGEQYFGPGTRLTVT.

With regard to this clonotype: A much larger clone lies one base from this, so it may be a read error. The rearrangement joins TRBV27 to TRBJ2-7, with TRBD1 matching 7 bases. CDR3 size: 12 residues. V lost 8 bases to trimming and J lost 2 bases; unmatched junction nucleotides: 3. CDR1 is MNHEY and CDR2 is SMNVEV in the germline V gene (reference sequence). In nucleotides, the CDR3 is TGTGCCAGCCAGGGGGTACCCTACGAGCAGTACTTC. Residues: CASQGVPYEQYF.

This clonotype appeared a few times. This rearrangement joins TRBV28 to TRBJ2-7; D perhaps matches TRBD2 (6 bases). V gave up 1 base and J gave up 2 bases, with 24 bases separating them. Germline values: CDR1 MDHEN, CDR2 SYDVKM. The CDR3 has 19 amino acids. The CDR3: CASSLLISSANEATYEQYF. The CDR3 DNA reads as TGTGCCAGCAGTTTATTGATTTCTAGCGCCAACGAGGCAACCTACGAGCAGTACTTC.